This T cell receptor (beta chain) emerged from a study of T-cell reconstitution after alpha-beta-depleted transplantation in children. The TCRbeta library was prepared with unique molecular identifiers. TCRdb used MiXCR to reprocess the PCR reads, holding one entry per CDR3 protein. The sample contains around 380,000 distinct CDR3 sequences, about 11% of which appear only once. V shed 8 bases, J shed 9 bases, and the junction held 0 bases outside the gene matches. Germline loops: CDR1 MNHNY, CDR2 SVGAGI (reference sequence). The CDR3 is 10 amino acids. Material: PBMCs from the stem cell graft donor, obtained from the stem cell graft. The chain couples TRBV6-6 to TRBJ2-1; 8 nucleotides agree with TRBD2. The receptor was derived from a human donor who donated a stem cell graft to a child with acute myeloid leukemia. Here the CDR3 reads CASRGGEQFF. The CDR3 DNA follows: TGTGCCAGCCGGGGGGGTGAGCAGTTCTTC.